The rows below give T cell receptor beta chains drawn from one sample of a study of T cell repertoires in aging, cancer and after chemotherapy. TCRdb re-called the multiplex PCR reads with MiXCR, one entry per CDR3 protein. Among some 10,000 distinct CDR3 sequences listed, 40% were seen once. Material for sequencing was blood. These receptor sequences come from a human donor in good health. The CDR3 runs from the conserved cysteine through the conserved F or W. A D gene is named only where the DNA matches it firmly. A clone size is listed for some rows: how often the clone was seen (once, few, many), or a class if it is expanded.

size: NA
length: 13
D: NA
J: TRBJ1-2
V: TRBV6-5
DNA: TGTGCCAGCAGTTCCTTGGGGGGGCCTGGCTACACCTTC
CDR3: CASSSLGGPGYTF

size: once
length: 19
D: NA
J: TRBJ1-5
V: TRBV20-1
DNA: TGCAGTGCTAGAGAGAGAAGGGGCACTAAAAGGTTGGCGGATCAGCCCCAGCATTTT
CDR3: CSARERRGTKRLADQPQHF

size: NA
length: 18
D: NA
J: TRBJ1-4
V: TRBV27
DNA: TGTGCCAGCAGTTTAGGGGGGGGAAGGGGTGCAACTAATGAAAAACTGTTTTTT
CDR3: CASSLGGGRGATNEKLFF

size: few
length: 13
D: NA
J: TRBJ2-7
V: TRBV20-1
DNA: TGCAGTGCTAGGGTTAGAAGCTCCTACGAGCAGTACTTC
CDR3: CSARVRSSYEQYF

size: few
length: 16
D: NA
J: TRBJ2-7
V: TRBV5-6
DNA: TGTGCCAGCAGCCCGGCGGGGAGTGGGGCTCCTGTCGAGCAGTACTTC
CDR3: CASSPAGSGAPVEQYF

size: NA
length: 13
D: NA
J: TRBJ1-4
V: TRBV28
DNA: TGTGCCAGCAGTTCCCAGGGGAGGGAAAAACTGTTTTTT
CDR3: CASSSQGREKLFF

size: NA
length: 14
D: NA
J: TRBJ2-2
V: TRBV6-5
DNA: TGTGCCATTGCGAAGTGGGTAAACACCGGGGAGCTGTTTTTT
CDR3: CAIAKWVNTGELFF

size: few
length: 14
D: TRBD1
J: TRBJ2-2
V: TRBV7-3
DNA: TGTGCCAGCAGCTATGACAGGGCATCCGGGGAGCTGTTTTTT
CDR3: CASSYDRASGELFF

size: medium-sized
length: 12
D: NA
J: TRBJ2-7
V: TRBV29-1
DNA: TGCAGCGTTAGGCAGACGACCTACGAGCAGTACTTC
CDR3: CSVRQTTYEQYF

size: NA
length: 12
D: NA
J: TRBJ2-3
V: TRBV7-9
DNA: TGTGCCAGCAGCCCTTTCGAGGGGACGCAGTATTTT
CDR3: CASSPFEGTQYF

size: few
length: 16
D: NA
J: TRBJ1-2
V: TRBV6-5
DNA: TGTGCCAGCAGTTACTCGATCCTAGGCGGCTCCAAAGGCTACACCTTC
CDR3: CASSYSILGGSKGYTF

size: NA
length: 14
D: TRBD1
J: TRBJ2-2
V: TRBV19
DNA: TGTGCCAGTAGTCGGACAGGGGGCAACGGGGAGCTGTTTTTT
CDR3: CASSRTGGNGELFF

size: few
length: 13
D: TRBD1
J: TRBJ1-4
V: TRBV30
DNA: TGTGCCTGGGAGGGACAGGGCAGCGAAAAACTGTTTTTT
CDR3: CAWEGQGSEKLFF

size: NA
length: 15
D: NA
J: TRBJ1-5
V: TRBV20-1
DNA: TGCAGTGCCAGCTCCGGGTACTCCCTCAATCAGCCCCAGCATTTT
CDR3: CSASSGYSLNQPQHF

size: NA
length: 16
D: TRBD2
J: TRBJ2-3
V: TRBV7-9
DNA: TGTGCCAGCAGCTTTGCGGGGGGGGCCACCACAGATACGCAGTATTTT
CDR3: CASSFAGGATTDTQYF

size: NA
length: 14
D: TRBD2
J: TRBJ2-5
V: TRBV29-1
DNA: TGCAGCGCCTGGGGGGGGGTCGGAAGAGAGACCCAGTACTTC
CDR3: CSAWGGVGRETQYF

size: NA
length: 17
D: TRBD1
J: TRBJ1-4
V: TRBV19
DNA: TGTGCCAGTAGTTACAGGGGGGAAAGGGCAACTAATGAAAAACTGTTTTTT
CDR3: CASSYRGERATNEKLFF

size: NA
length: 16
D: NA
J: TRBJ2-1
V: TRBV5-4
DNA: TGTGCCAGCAGCTCCGGAGCCTCCAAACATTACAATGAGCAGTTCTTC
CDR3: CASSSGASKHYNEQFF

size: NA
length: 14
D: TRBD1
J: TRBJ2-4
V: TRBV6-5
DNA: TGTGCCAGCTACAGCTTCGGACAGGGGGGCATTCAGTACTTC
CDR3: CASYSFGQGGIQYF

size: NA
length: 12
D: NA
J: TRBJ1-3
V: TRBV2
DNA: TGTGCCAGCAGAGGGTCCGCCGGCACCATATATTTT
CDR3: CASRGSAGTIYF

size: NA
length: 16
D: TRBD1
J: TRBJ1-3
V: TRBV12-3/TRBV12-4
DNA: TGTGCCAGCAGTTTAGGCACCGGGACAGGCGTAAACACCATATATTTT
CDR3: CASSLGTGTGVNTIYF

size: NA
length: 15
D: NA
J: TRBJ2-3
V: TRBV20-1
DNA: TGCAGTGCTGCCTCCTTCAGTACTAGCACAGATACGCAGTATTTT
CDR3: CSAASFSTSTDTQYF

size: NA
length: 14
D: NA
J: TRBJ1-2
V: TRBV6-4
DNA: TGTGCCAGCAGTGACTCGGGGCGGAACTATGGCTACACCTTC
CDR3: CASSDSGRNYGYTF

size: NA
length: 14
D: NA
J: TRBJ2-6
V: TRBV6-5
DNA: TGTGCCAGCAGCGTTTCCCCTGGGGCCAACGTCCTGACTTTC
CDR3: CASSVSPGANVLTF

size: NA
length: 18
D: TRBD1
J: TRBJ2-1
V: TRBV6-5
DNA: TGTGCCAGCAGTTCTTCCTTCTCCGGGACAGGGGACAACAATGAGCAGTTCTTC
CDR3: CASSSSFSGTGDNNEQFF

size: NA
length: 13
D: NA
J: TRBJ1-1
V: TRBV18
DNA: TGTGCCAGCTCAATGGGGGAGAACACTGAAGCTTTCTTT
CDR3: CASSMGENTEAFF

size: few
length: 17
D: TRBD2
J: TRBJ2-1
V: TRBV15
DNA: TGTGCCACCAGCAGGGACTCCGGGGGGGCGTCCTACAATGAGCAGTTCTTC
CDR3: CATSRDSGGASYNEQFF

size: NA
length: 12
D: NA
J: TRBJ1-2
V: TRBV9
DNA: TGTGCCAGCAGCGCTACGCTTTATGGCTACACCTTC
CDR3: CASSATLYGYTF

size: NA
length: 15
D: NA
J: TRBJ1-4
V: TRBV7-9
DNA: TGTGCCAGCAGCTTACGGGAAGGGAAGGGGGGGAAACTGTTTTTT
CDR3: CASSLREGKGGKLFF

size: few
length: 14
D: TRBD2
J: TRBJ2-1
V: TRBV12-3/TRBV12-4
DNA: TGTGCCAGCAGTTTAGCGGTATCTAGCGGGGAGCAGTTCTTC
CDR3: CASSLAVSSGEQFF

size: NA
length: 12
D: NA
J: TRBJ1-2
V: TRBV13
DNA: TGTGCCAGCAGCTTGGGATCTAATGGCTACACCTTC
CDR3: CASSLGSNGYTF

size: few
length: 13
D: NA
J: TRBJ1-4
V: TRBV6-5
DNA: TGTGCCAGCAGTCGACGGTTAAATGAAAAACTGTTTTTT
CDR3: CASSRRLNEKLFF

size: few
length: 17
D: NA
J: TRBJ1-3
V: TRBV19
DNA: TGTGCCAGTAGTATAGGCGGGGGGACGAGCTCTGGAAACACCATATATTTT
CDR3: CASSIGGGTSSGNTIYF

size: NA
length: 14
D: TRBD1
J: TRBJ1-1
V: TRBV6-5
DNA: TGTGCCAGCAGTTACGACAGGGTAAGGACTGAAGCTTTCTTT
CDR3: CASSYDRVRTEAFF

size: NA
length: 16
D: NA
J: TRBJ2-3
V: TRBV29-1
DNA: TGCAGCCTACGGACGTACAGGGCGGGAGGCACAGATACGCAGTATTTT
CDR3: CSLRTYRAGGTDTQYF

size: NA
length: 13
D: NA
J: TRBJ2-3
V: TRBV15
DNA: TGTGCCACCAGCAGAGACCCCACAGATACGCAGTATTTT
CDR3: CATSRDPTDTQYF

size: NA
length: 16
D: TRBD1
J: TRBJ1-1
V: TRBV27
DNA: TGTGCCAGCAGCGCCGGGACAGGGACCATGAACACTGAAGCTTTCTTT
CDR3: CASSAGTGTMNTEAFF

size: NA
length: 12
D: TRBD1
J: TRBJ1-2
V: TRBV12-3/TRBV12-4
DNA: TGTGCTAGTGGGACAGGGTGGTATGGCTACACCTTC
CDR3: CASGTGWYGYTF

size: few
length: 16
D: TRBD2
J: TRBJ2-1
V: TRBV7-2
DNA: TGTGCCAGCAGCTTAGGATCTAGCGGGGGTTACAATGAGCAGTTCTTC
CDR3: CASSLGSSGGYNEQFF

size: NA
length: 13
D: NA
J: TRBJ1-2
V: TRBV28
DNA: TGTGCCAGCAGTTTACGGGAAAACTATGGCTACACCTTC
CDR3: CASSLRENYGYTF

size: NA
length: 16
D: NA
J: TRBJ1-1
V: TRBV29-1
DNA: TGCAGCGTTGAAGATTTGGGGGGCCCAAAAAACACTGAAGCTTTCTTT
CDR3: CSVEDLGGPKNTEAFF

size: NA
length: 13
D: NA
J: TRBJ1-5
V: TRBV20-1
DNA: TGCAGTGCTAGTTGGGCAGGGGATCAGCCCCAGCATTTT
CDR3: CSASWAGDQPQHF

size: NA
length: 16
D: NA
J: TRBJ1-2
V: TRBV15
DNA: TGTGCCACCAGCAGAGAACGGCAGGGGCGGGAGTATGGCTACACCTTC
CDR3: CATSRERQGREYGYTF

size: NA
length: 14
D: TRBD2
J: TRBJ2-1
V: TRBV7-3
DNA: TGTGCCAGCAGTACTAGCGGGGGTCGTGATGAGCAGTTCTTC
CDR3: CASSTSGGRDEQFF

size: NA
length: 16
D: NA
J: TRBJ2-1
V: TRBV7-9
DNA: TGTGCCAGCAGCCCTACCGGGGCAGGAGAAGACAATGAGCAGTTCTTC
CDR3: CASSPTGAGEDNEQFF

size: NA
length: 13
D: NA
J: TRBJ2-2
V: TRBV6-2/TRBV6-3
DNA: TGTGCCAGCGGTGGGACGTCAACCGGGGAGCTGTTTTTT
CDR3: CASGGTSTGELFF

size: NA
length: 13
D: NA
J: TRBJ1-6
V: TRBV18
DNA: TGTGCCAGCTCACCAGGGGATAATTCACCCCTCCACTTT
CDR3: CASSPGDNSPLHF

size: NA
length: 15
D: TRBD1
J: TRBJ2-3
V: TRBV27
DNA: TGTGCCAGCAGTTTGGACAGGGGAGCAGGAGATACGCAGTATTTT
CDR3: CASSLDRGAGDTQYF

size: NA
length: 17
D: NA
J: TRBJ1-4
V: TRBV6-6
DNA: TGTGCCAGCAGAAGTAGTCGCAGTAGGGTGCGAGATGAAAAACTGTTTTTT
CDR3: CASRSSRSRVRDEKLFF

size: NA
length: 14
D: TRBD2
J: TRBJ2-3
V: TRBV6-1
DNA: TGTGCCAGCGGTTCTAGCGGGGACACAGATACGCAGTATTTT
CDR3: CASGSSGDTDTQYF

size: few
length: 15
D: NA
J: TRBJ2-1
V: TRBV24-1
DNA: TGTGCCACCAGTGATCCTTACAACCCCACAAATGAGCAGTTCTTC
CDR3: CATSDPYNPTNEQFF

size: few
length: 15
D: NA
J: TRBJ1-3
V: TRBV6-5
DNA: TGTGCCAGCAGTTACTCGAGTGGATCTGGAAACACCATATATTTT
CDR3: CASSYSSGSGNTIYF

size: few
length: 15
D: NA
J: TRBJ1-5
V: TRBV4-2
DNA: TGTGCCAGCAGCCAAGAGTGGGGGGGGGGTCAGCCCCAGCATTTT
CDR3: CASSQEWGGGQPQHF

size: NA
length: 17
D: TRBD1
J: TRBJ1-2
V: TRBV7-2
DNA: TGTGCCAGCAGCTCCTGGACAGGGGGCTTAACTAACTATGGCTACACCTTC
CDR3: CASSSWTGGLTNYGYTF

size: few
length: 13
D: NA
J: TRBJ1-4
V: TRBV12-3/TRBV12-4
DNA: TGTGCCAGCACTTACCTGTTGGGGGAGAAACTGTTTTTT
CDR3: CASTYLLGEKLFF